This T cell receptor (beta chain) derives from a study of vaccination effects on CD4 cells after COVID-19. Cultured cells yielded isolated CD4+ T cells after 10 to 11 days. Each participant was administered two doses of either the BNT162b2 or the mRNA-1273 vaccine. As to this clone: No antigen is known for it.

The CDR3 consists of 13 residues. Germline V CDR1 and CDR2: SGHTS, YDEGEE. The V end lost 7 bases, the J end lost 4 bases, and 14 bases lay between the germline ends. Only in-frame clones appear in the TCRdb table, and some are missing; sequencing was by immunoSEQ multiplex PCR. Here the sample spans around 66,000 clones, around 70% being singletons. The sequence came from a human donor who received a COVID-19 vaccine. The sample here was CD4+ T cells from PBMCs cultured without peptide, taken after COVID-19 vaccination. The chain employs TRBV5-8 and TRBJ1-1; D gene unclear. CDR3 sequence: CASPSGEGTEAFF. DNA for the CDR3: TGTGCCAGCCCCAGTGGGGAGGGCACTGAAGCTTTCTTT.